The source of this TCR beta chain is a study of shared clonotypes between healthy human individuals. CD45RO-negative CD8 cells positively selected for CCR7 made up the naive population, which excluded terminally differentiated effector memory CD45RA+ cells. Note on this clone: What it recognizes is unknown.

This table comes from immunoSEQ multiplex PCR, and its TCRdb copy is limited to in-frame clones, with some not included. The table records 550,000 to 600,000 clones, roughly 98% of them present only once. V gave up 5 bases and J gave up 8 bases; unmatched junction bases: 10. The germline CDR1 and CDR2 sequences are SGHAT and FQNNGV. This CDR3 is built from 15 residues. The study's findings and limits: Naive CD4 clonotypes overlapped across a handful of donors at around 4.8%.

The clonotype comes from a young man in good health. The specimen sequenced was naive CD8+ T cells sorted from blood. The chain couples TRBV11-2 to TRBJ1-4, with 8 bases fitting TRBD1. As DNA, the CDR3 is TGTGCCAGCAGCACCGCAGGGGGCAGGGGGGAAAAACTGTTTTTT. This translates into CASSTAGGRGEKLFF. The whole variable domain, remainder taken from reference TRBV11-2 and TRBJ1-4, is EAGVAQSPRYKIIEKRQSVAFWCNPISGHATLYWYQQILGQGPKLLIQFQNNGVVDDSQLPKDRFSAERLKGVDSTLKIQPAKLEDSAVYLCASSTAGGRGEKLFFGSGTQLSVL.